The rows below give T cell receptor beta chains drawn from one sample of a study of CD8 T cells in Susac syndrome. TCRdb processed the immunoSEQ multiplex PCR reads anew with MiXCR; each CDR3 protein has one entry. Here the sample spans 150,000 to 200,000 distinct CDR3 sequences, roughly 94% being singletons. Material: CD4+ T cells from PBMCs. The receptors come from a human donor with multiple sclerosis. CDR3s include the opening cysteine and the closing phenylalanine or tryptophan. D genes are given only for firm matches. A clone size is listed for some rows: how often the clone was seen (once, few, many), or a class if it is expanded.

d_gene: NA; abundance: NA; j_gene: TRBJ2-5; v_gene: TRBV6-2/TRBV6-3; CDR3aa: CASSYPGGETQYF; CDR3nt: TGTGCCAGCAGTTACCCCGGAGGGGAGACCCAGTACTTC
d_gene: NA; abundance: once; j_gene: TRBJ2-5; v_gene: TRBV19; CDR3aa: CASSRGARETQYF; CDR3nt: TGTGCCAGTAGTCGGGGGGCTCGGGAGACCCAGTACTTC
d_gene: TRBD1; abundance: few; j_gene: TRBJ2-4; v_gene: TRBV6-4; CDR3aa: CASSLGQGGDIQYF; CDR3nt: TGTGCCAGCAGTCTTGGACAGGGGGGGGACATTCAGTACTTC
d_gene: NA; abundance: NA; j_gene: TRBJ1-1; v_gene: TRBV7-2; CDR3aa: CASSFGVGTEAFF; CDR3nt: TGTGCCAGCAGCTTCGGGGTGGGCACTGAAGCTTTCTTT
d_gene: NA; abundance: NA; j_gene: TRBJ1-3; v_gene: TRBV7-2; CDR3aa: CASSLAPGNTIYF; CDR3nt: TGTGCCAGCAGCTTAGCCCCTGGAAACACCATATATTTT
d_gene: NA; abundance: NA; j_gene: TRBJ2-7; v_gene: TRBV2; CDR3aa: CASTKQAYEQYF; CDR3nt: TGTGCCAGCACAAAACAGGCTTACGAGCAGTACTTC
d_gene: TRBD1; abundance: once; j_gene: TRBJ1-2; v_gene: TRBV30; CDR3aa: CAWRWDSEDYGYTF; CDR3nt: TGTGCCTGGAGGTGGGACAGCGAAGACTATGGCTACACCTTC
d_gene: NA; abundance: NA; j_gene: TRBJ1-5; v_gene: TRBV18; CDR3aa: CASSPQDAYNQPQHF; CDR3nt: TGTGCCAGCTCACCACAGGACGCTTACAATCAGCCCCAGCATTTT
d_gene: TRBD1; abundance: NA; j_gene: TRBJ1-2; v_gene: TRBV7-9; CDR3aa: CASSEGGQGYGYTF; CDR3nt: TGTGCCAGCAGCGAAGGGGGACAGGGCTATGGCTACACCTTC
d_gene: NA; abundance: NA; j_gene: TRBJ2-2; v_gene: TRBV14; CDR3aa: CASSQDHNTGELFF; CDR3nt: TGTGCCAGCAGCCAAGATCATAACACCGGGGAGCTGTTTTTT
d_gene: NA; abundance: NA; j_gene: TRBJ1-1; v_gene: TRBV6-5; CDR3aa: CATGGSLDTEAFF; CDR3nt: TGTGCCACCGGGGGCAGTCTGGACACTGAAGCTTTCTTT
d_gene: NA; abundance: NA; j_gene: TRBJ1-4; v_gene: TRBV5-1; CDR3aa: CASSTGRTTNEKLFF; CDR3nt: TGCGCCAGCAGCACCGGACGGACAACTAATGAAAAACTGTTTTTT
d_gene: NA; abundance: NA; j_gene: TRBJ1-1; v_gene: TRBV27; CDR3aa: CASTLGMNTEAFF; CDR3nt: TGTGCCAGCACCTTGGGGATGAACACTGAAGCTTTCTTT
d_gene: NA; abundance: NA; j_gene: TRBJ2-7; v_gene: TRBV19; CDR3aa: CATRQSGTYLYEQYF; CDR3nt: TGTGCCACCAGGCAGAGTGGCACATATCTTTACGAGCAGTACTTC
d_gene: TRBD1; abundance: NA; j_gene: TRBJ1-2; v_gene: TRBV30; CDR3aa: CAWDRAYYGYTF; CDR3nt: TGTGCCTGGGACAGGGCCTACTATGGCTACACCTTC
d_gene: TRBD1; abundance: NA; j_gene: TRBJ1-2; v_gene: TRBV6-2/TRBV6-3; CDR3aa: CASSVGPGTGRFNYGYTF; CDR3nt: TGTGCCAGCAGTGTTGGTCCAGGGACAGGGAGATTTAACTATGGCTACACCTTC
d_gene: NA; abundance: NA; j_gene: TRBJ2-1; v_gene: TRBV20-1; CDR3aa: CSGLAYNEQFF; CDR3nt: TGCAGTGGTCTAGCGTACAATGAGCAGTTCTTC
d_gene: NA; abundance: NA; j_gene: TRBJ2-7; v_gene: TRBV19; CDR3aa: CASRSADSYEQYF; CDR3nt: TGTGCCAGTAGGAGTGCGGACTCCTACGAGCAGTACTTC
d_gene: NA; abundance: NA; j_gene: TRBJ1-5; v_gene: TRBV27; CDR3aa: CASSLTGTLSNQPQHF; CDR3nt: TGTGCCAGCAGTCTGACGGGAACGCTAAGCAATCAGCCCCAGCATTTT
d_gene: TRBD2; abundance: NA; j_gene: TRBJ2-5; v_gene: TRBV5-1; CDR3aa: CASSRGSGRATMETQYF; CDR3nt: TGCGCCAGCAGCCGGGGGAGCGGGAGGGCCACGATGGAGACCCAGTACTTC
d_gene: TRBD1; abundance: NA; j_gene: TRBJ2-7; v_gene: TRBV2; CDR3aa: CASSEVGGRSYEQYF; CDR3nt: TGTGCCAGCAGTGAGGTAGGGGGCAGGTCCTACGAGCAGTACTTC
d_gene: NA; abundance: NA; j_gene: TRBJ2-5; v_gene: TRBV13; CDR3aa: CASSFPDNQETQYF; CDR3nt: TGTGCCAGCAGCTTCCCGGACAACCAAGAGACCCAGTACTTC
d_gene: NA; abundance: NA; j_gene: TRBJ2-5; v_gene: TRBV19; CDR3aa: CASSIDWDGARTQYF; CDR3nt: TGTGCCAGTAGTATAGATTGGGACGGGGCCAGGACCCAGTACTTC
d_gene: NA; abundance: NA; j_gene: TRBJ2-2; v_gene: TRBV5-1; CDR3aa: CASSPQSPGEFSGELFF; CDR3nt: TGCGCCAGCAGCCCCCAATCACCGGGAGAGTTTAGCGGGGAGCTGTTTTTT
d_gene: NA; abundance: NA; j_gene: TRBJ1-2; v_gene: TRBV29-1; CDR3aa: CSVGEGGTGYGYTF; CDR3nt: TGCAGCGTTGGGGAAGGGGGAACGGGCTATGGCTACACCTTC
d_gene: TRBD1; abundance: NA; j_gene: TRBJ2-7; v_gene: TRBV20-1; CDR3aa: CSAKNLKTGGTSYEQYF; CDR3nt: TGCAGTGCGAAGAACTTAAAAACAGGGGGTACATCCTACGAGCAGTACTTC
d_gene: TRBD2; abundance: NA; j_gene: TRBJ2-2; v_gene: TRBV27; CDR3aa: CASSLNSGSGGTGELFF; CDR3nt: TGTGCCAGCAGTTTAAATAGCGGGAGTGGTGGAACCGGGGAGCTGTTTTTT
d_gene: NA; abundance: NA; j_gene: TRBJ1-2; v_gene: TRBV3-1; CDR3aa: CASSQDLAPGPVGNGYTF; CDR3nt: TGTGCCAGCAGCCAAGATCTAGCCCCCGGCCCAGTCGGAAATGGCTACACCTTC
d_gene: TRBD2; abundance: NA; j_gene: TRBJ2-5; v_gene: TRBV20-1; CDR3aa: CSARTSGRRETQYF; CDR3nt: TGCAGTGCTAGGACTAGCGGGAGACGAGAGACCCAGTACTTC